This T cell receptor (beta chain) was sequenced for a study of control samples from healthy donors and cancer patients. Measured with immunoSEQ multiplex PCR; TCRdb has only the in-frame clones, and not every one. The sample gives tens of thousands of clones, around 87% of which show up once; about 2.1% is in the top ten. Sequencing input: PBMCs. The clonotype originates from a woman between 50 and 59 years old with head and neck cancer.

The chain's CDR3 is CASSGRDRTIYGYTF. The CDR3 DNA follows: TGTGCCAGCAGTGGTAGGGACAGAACGATTTATGGCTACACCTTC. The chain recombines TRBV25-1 with TRBJ1-2; 7 bases agree with TRBD1. Germline V gene sequence: CDR1 MGHDK, CDR2 SYGVNS. After removal of 4 bases from V and 5 bases from J, the junction contained 10 bases not matched to a gene. The CDR3 is made up of 15 amino acids.